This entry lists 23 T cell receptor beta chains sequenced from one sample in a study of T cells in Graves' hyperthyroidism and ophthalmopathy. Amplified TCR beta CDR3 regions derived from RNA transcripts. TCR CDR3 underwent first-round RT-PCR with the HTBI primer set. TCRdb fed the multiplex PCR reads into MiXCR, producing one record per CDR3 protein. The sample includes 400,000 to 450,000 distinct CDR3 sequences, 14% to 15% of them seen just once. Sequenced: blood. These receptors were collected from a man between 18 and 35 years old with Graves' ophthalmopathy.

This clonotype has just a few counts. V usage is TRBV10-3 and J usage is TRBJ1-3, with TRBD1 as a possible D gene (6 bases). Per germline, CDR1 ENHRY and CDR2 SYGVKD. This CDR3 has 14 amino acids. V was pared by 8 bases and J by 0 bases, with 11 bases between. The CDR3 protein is CAILGTSSGNTIYF. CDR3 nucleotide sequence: TGTGCCATCTTGGGGACAAGCTCTGGAAACACCATATATTTT.

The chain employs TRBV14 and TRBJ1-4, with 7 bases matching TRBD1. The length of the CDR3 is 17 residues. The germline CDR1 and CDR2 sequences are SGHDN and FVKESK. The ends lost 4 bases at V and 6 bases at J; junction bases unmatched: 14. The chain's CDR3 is CASSPTGFWGTYEKLFF. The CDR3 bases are TGTGCCAGCAGCCCGACAGGGTTTTGGGGGACTTATGAAAAACTGTTTTTT.

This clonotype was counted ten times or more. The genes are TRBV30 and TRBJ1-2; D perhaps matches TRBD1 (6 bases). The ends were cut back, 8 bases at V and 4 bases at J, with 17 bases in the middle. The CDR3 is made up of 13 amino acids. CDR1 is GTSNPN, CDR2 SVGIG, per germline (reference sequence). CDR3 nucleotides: TGTGCCGGAACTCCGGACAGTGGCTATGGCTACACCTTC. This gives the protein CAGTPDSGYGYTF. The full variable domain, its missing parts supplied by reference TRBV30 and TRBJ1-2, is SQTIHQWPATLVQPVGSPLSLECTVEGTSNPNLYWYRQAAGRGLQLLFYSVGIGQISSEVPQNLSASRPQDRQFILSSKKLLLSDSGFYLCAGTPDSGYGYTFGSGTRLTVV.

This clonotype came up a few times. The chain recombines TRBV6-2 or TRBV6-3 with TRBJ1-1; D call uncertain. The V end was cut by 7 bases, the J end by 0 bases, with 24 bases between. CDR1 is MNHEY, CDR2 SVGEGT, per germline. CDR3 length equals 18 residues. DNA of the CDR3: TGTGCCAGCACCCTCACCTGGACCCCCTCAGCCATGAACACTGAAGCTTTCTTT. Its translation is CASTLTWTPSAMNTEAFF.

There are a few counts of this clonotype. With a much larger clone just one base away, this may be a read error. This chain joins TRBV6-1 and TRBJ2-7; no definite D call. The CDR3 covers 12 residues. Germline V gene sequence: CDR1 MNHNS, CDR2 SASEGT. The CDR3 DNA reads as TGTGCCAGCAGCCTCTACGGCTACGGGCAGTACTTC. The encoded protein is CASSLYGYGQYF.

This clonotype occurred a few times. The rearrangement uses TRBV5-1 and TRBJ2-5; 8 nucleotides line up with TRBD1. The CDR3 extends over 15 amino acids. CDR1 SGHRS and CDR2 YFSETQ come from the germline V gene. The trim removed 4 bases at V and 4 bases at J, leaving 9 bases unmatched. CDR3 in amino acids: CASSPGQGDLETQYF. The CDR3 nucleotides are TGCGCCAGCAGCCCCGGACAGGGAGATTTAGAGACCCAGTACTTC.

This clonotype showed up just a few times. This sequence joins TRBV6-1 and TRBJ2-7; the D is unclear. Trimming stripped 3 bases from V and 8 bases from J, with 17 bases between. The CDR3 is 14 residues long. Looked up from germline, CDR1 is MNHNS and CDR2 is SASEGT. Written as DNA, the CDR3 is TGTGCCAGCAGTGACGCCGCGAGTCCGATGAAGCAGTACTTC. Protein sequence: CASSDAASPMKQYF.

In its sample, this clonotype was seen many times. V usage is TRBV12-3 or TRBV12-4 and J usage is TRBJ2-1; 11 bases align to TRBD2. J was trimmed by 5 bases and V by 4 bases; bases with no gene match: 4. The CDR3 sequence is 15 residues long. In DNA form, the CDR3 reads TGTGCCAGCAGTTCCCCTAGCGGGGGGAACAATGAGCAGTTCTTC. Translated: CASSSPSGGNNEQFF.

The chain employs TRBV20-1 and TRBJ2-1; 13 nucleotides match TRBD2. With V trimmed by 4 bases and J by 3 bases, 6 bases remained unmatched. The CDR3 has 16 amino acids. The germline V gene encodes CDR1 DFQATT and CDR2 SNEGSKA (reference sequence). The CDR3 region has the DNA TGCAGTGCTATCTCGACTAGCGGGAGGAGCTACAATGAGCAGTTCTTC. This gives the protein CSAISTSGRSYNEQFF.

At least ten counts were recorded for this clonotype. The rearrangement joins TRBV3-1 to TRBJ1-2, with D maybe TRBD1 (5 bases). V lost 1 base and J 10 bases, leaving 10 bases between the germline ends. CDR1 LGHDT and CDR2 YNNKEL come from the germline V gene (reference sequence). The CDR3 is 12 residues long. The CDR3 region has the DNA TGTGCCAGCAGCCAAGGCACAGGCGACTACACCTTC. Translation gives CASSQGTGDYTF.

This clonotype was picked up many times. The CDR3, as DNA: TGTGCCAGCAGTTTACGACAGGGCAGGGGCTACGAGCAGTACTTC. Its translation is CASSLRQGRGYEQYF. This chain connects TRBV27 to TRBJ2-7; TRBD1 aligns across 7 bases. Germline CDR1 is MNHEY and CDR2 is SMNVEV (reference sequence). This CDR3 has 15 amino acids. V was clipped by 2 bases and J by 3 bases; unmatched bases: 7.

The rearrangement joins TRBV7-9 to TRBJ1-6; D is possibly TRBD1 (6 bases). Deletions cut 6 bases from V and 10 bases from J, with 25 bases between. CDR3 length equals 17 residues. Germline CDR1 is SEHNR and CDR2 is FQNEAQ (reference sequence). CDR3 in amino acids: CASRQRAGGAMVSPLHF. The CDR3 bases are TGTGCCAGCAGACAACGGGCCGGGGGGGCCATGGTGTCACCCCTCCACTTT.

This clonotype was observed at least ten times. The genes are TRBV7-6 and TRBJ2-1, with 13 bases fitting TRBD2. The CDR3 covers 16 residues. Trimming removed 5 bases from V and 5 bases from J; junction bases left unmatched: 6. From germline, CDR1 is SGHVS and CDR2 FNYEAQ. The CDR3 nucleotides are TGTGCCAGCAGCCCGGCGGGACTAGCGGGAAACAATGAGCAGTTCTTC. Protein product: CASSPAGLAGNNEQFF.

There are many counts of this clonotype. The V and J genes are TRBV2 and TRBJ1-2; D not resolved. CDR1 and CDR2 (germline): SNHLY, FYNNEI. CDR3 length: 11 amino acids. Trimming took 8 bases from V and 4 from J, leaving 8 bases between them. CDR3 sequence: CASGFGYGYTF. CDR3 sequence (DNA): TGTGCCAGCGGATTTGGCTATGGCTACACCTTC.

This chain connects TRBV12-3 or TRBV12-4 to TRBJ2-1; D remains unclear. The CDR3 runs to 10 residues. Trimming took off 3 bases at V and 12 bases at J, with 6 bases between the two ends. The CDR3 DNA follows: TGTGCCAGCAGTTTTTACGGGCAGTTCTTC. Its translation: CASSFYGQFF.

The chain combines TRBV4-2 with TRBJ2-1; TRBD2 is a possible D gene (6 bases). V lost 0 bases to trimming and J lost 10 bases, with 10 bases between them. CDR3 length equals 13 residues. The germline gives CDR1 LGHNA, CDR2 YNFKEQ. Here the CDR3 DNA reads TGTGCCAGCAGCCAAGAGGCGGGAAGGGAGCAGTTCTTC. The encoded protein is CASSQEAGREQFF.

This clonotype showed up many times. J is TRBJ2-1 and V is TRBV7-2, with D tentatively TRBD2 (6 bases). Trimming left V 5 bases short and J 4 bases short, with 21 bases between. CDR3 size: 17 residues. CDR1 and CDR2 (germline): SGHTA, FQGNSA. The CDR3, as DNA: TGTGCCAGCAGCCCGCGGACATTCGGGAGTTCGTACAATGAGCAGTTCTTC. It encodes CASSPRTFGSSYNEQFF.

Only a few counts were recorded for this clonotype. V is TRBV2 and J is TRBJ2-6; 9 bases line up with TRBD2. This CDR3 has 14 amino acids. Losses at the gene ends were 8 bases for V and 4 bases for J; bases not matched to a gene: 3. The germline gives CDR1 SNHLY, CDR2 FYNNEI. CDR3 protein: CASGLASGANVLTF. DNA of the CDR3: TGTGCCAGCGGACTAGCGTCCGGGGCCAACGTCCTGACTTTC.

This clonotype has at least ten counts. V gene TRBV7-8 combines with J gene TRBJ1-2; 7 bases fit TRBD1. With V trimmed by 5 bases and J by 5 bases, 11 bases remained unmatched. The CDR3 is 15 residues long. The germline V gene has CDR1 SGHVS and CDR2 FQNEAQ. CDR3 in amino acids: CASSMDRPPSYGYTF. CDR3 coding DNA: TGTGCCAGCAGCATGGACAGGCCACCATCTTATGGCTACACCTTC.

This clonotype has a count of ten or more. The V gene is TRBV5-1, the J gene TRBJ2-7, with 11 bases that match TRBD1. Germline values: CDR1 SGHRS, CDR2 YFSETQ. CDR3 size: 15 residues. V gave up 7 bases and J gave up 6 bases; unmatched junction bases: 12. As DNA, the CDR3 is TGCGCCAGCCTCCTTGAGGCGGGACAGGGGGGCGAGCAGTACTTC. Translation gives CASLLEAGQGGEQYF.

Here the CDR3 DNA reads TGTGCCATCAGTGAGTCTGGGGGAAAGCAGTACTTC. As protein: CAISESGGKQYF. V gene TRBV10-3 combines with J gene TRBJ2-7, with D perhaps assigned TRBD1 or TRBD2 (5 bases each). Germline values: CDR1 ENHRY, CDR2 SYGVKD. The CDR3 contains 12 residues. The V gene lost 0 bases and the J gene lost 8 bases, with 8 bases spanning the gap.

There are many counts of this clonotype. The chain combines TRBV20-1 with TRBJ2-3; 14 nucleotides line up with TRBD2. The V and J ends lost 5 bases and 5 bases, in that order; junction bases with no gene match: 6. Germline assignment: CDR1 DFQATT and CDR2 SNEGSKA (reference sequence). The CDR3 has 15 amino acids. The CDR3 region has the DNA TGCAGTGCTCCGACTAGCGGGAGGGCTGGAGATACGCAGTATTTT. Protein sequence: CSAPTSGRAGDTQYF.

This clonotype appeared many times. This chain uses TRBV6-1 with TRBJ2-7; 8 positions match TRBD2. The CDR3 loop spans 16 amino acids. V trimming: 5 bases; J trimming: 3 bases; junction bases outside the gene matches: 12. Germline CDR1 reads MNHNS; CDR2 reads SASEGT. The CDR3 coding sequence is TGTGCCAGCAGTTCCGGGGGTAGCGGGGTCATCTACGAGCAGTACTTC. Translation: CASSSGGSGVIYEQYF.